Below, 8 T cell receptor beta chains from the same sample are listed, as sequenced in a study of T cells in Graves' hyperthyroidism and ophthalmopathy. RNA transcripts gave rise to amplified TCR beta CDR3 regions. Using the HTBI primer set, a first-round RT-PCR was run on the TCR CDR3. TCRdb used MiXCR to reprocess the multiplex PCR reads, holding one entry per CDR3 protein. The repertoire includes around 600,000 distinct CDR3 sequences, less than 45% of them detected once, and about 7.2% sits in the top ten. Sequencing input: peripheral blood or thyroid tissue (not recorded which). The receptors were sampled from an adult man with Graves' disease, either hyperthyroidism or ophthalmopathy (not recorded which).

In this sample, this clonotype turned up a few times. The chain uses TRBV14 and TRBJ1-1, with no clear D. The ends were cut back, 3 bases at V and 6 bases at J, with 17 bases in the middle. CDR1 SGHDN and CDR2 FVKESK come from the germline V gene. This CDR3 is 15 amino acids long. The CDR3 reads CASSQTLGPSSEAFF. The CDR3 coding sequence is TGTGCCAGCAGCCAGACCCTGGGCCCCTCATCTGAAGCTTTCTTT.

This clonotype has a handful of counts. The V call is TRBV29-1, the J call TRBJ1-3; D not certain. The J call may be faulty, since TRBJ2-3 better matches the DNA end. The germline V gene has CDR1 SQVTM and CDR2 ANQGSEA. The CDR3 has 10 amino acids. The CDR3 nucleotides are TGCAGCGTTGTCCTGGATACGCAGTATTTT. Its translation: CSVVLDTQYF.

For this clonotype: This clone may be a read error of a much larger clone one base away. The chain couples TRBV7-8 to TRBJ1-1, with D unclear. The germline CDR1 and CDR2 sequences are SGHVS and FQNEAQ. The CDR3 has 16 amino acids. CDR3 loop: CASRSSIRKGNTEASF. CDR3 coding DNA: TGTGCCAGCAGGTCCAGCATACGGAAAGGGAACACTGAAGCTTCCTTT. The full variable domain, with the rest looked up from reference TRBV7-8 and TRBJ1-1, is GAGVSQSPRYKVAKRGQDVALRCDPISGHVSLFWYQQALGQGPEFLTYFQNEAQLDKSGLPSDRFFAERPEGSVSTLKIQRTQQEDSAVYLCASRSSIRKGNTEASFGQGTRLTVV.

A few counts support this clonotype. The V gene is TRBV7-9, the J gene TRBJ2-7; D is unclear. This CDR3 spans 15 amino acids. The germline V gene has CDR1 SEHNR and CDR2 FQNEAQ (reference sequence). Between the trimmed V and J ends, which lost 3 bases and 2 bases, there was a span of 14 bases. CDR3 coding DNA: TGTGCCAGCAGCTTGGGCAGGCCCTTGGCCTACGAGCAGTACTTC. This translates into CASSLGRPLAYEQYF. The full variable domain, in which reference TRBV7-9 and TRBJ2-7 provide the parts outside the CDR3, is DTGVSQNPRHKITKRGQNVTFRCDPISEHNRLYWYRQTLGQGPEFLTYFQNEAQLEKSRLLSDRFSAERPKGSFSTLEIQRTEQGDSAMYLCASSLGRPLAYEQYFGPGTRLTVT.

CDR3 residues: CASFQERVNEKLFF. The CDR3, as DNA: TGTGCCAGCTTCCAGGAGCGAGTTAATGAAAAACTGTTTTTT. The chain combines TRBV2 with TRBJ1-4; D gene unclear. Deletions cut 8 bases from V and 4 bases from J, with 14 bases between. Looked up from germline, CDR1 is SNHLY and CDR2 is FYNNEI. The CDR3 has 14 amino acids.

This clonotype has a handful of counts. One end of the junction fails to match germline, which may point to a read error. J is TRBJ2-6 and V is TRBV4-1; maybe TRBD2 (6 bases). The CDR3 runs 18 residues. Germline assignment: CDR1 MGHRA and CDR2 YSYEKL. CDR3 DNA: TGTGCCAGCAGCCAAGTTGGGAGGAGAGTGGCGGGGGCCAACGTCCTGACTTTC. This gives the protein CASSQVGRRVAGANVLTF.

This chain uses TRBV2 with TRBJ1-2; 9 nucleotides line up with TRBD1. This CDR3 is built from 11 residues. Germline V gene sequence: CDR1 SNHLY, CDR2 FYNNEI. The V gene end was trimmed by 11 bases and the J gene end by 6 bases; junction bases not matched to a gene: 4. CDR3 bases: TGTGCCCACGACAGGGGGGATGGCTACACCTTC. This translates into CAHDRGDGYTF. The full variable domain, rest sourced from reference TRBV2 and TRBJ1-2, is EPEVTQTPSHQVTQMGQEVILRCVPISNHLYFYWYRQILGQKVEFLVSFYNNEISEKSEIFDDQFSVERPDGSNFTLKIRSTKLEDSAMYFCAHDRGDGYTFGSGTRLTVV.

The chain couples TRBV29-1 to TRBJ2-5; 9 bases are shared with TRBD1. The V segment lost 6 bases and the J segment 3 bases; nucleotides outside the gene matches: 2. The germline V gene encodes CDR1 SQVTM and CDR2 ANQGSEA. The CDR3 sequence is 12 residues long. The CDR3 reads CSVGTGKETQYF. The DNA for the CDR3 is TGCAGCGTCGGGACAGGGAAAGAGACCCAGTACTTC.